One and the same sample provided the 7 T cell receptor beta chains below, sequenced in a study of cytomegalovirus exposure and HLA in healthy donors (dated by TCRdb to between 2016 and 2019). The library relied on the immunoSEQ multiplex PCR assay. For the multiplex PCR, a mixture combining 60 forward primers for TCR Vbeta segments and 13 reverse primers for TCR Jbeta segments was used. Not all clones reach the TCRdb copy of this immuneACCESS table, which keeps in-frame sequences only. Checked studies attribute under half of the gap to unresolved V genes and leave the rest unexplained. In all, the sample holds around 72,000 clones, and 66% of those were seen once. The top ten clonotypes cover 20% to 25% of the sample. The sample taken for sequencing was PBMCs. Every receptor here comes from a man aged 40-55 years in good health and CMV-seropositive.

V gene TRBV19 combines with J gene TRBJ2-5, with D perhaps TRBD1 (5 bases). This CDR3 contains 13 residues. Germline V CDR1 and CDR2: LNHDA, SQIVND (reference sequence). Trimming removed 6 bases at V and 13 bases at J, with 21 bases between. The CDR3 reads CASSQGIWRLGYF. In DNA, the CDR3 is TGTGCCAGTAGCCAGGGAATTTGGCGTCTGGGGTACTTC.

This clone was detected a few times. This chain uses TRBV5-1 with TRBJ1-1; no clear D gene. Per the germline V gene, CDR1 is SGHRS and CDR2 is YFSETQ. The CDR3 contains 14 residues. Trimming cost V 2 bases and J 5 bases, with 13 bases left between them. In nucleotides, the CDR3 is TGCGCCAGCAGCTTTGGCTCCGGGTCAACTGAAGCTTTCTTT. Translated, it gives CASSFGSGSTEAFF.

The sample holds a few counts of this clone. The genes are TRBV4-1 and TRBJ2-3; D unclear. The CDR3 is made up of 18 amino acids. Between the trimmed V and J ends, which lost 1 base and 5 bases, there was a span of 22 bases. Germline loops: CDR1 MGHRA, CDR2 YSYEKL. CDR3 sequence (DNA): TGCGCCAGCAGCCAAGCCCCCGGTAGTTCGAGTCTTGGAGATACGCAGTATTTT. It is translated as CASSQAPGSSSLGDTQYF.

V is TRBV7-2 and J is TRBJ2-7, with 11 positions matching TRBD2. CDR1 SGHTA and CDR2 FQGNSA come from the germline V gene. The CDR3 runs to 15 residues. V trimming: 1 base; J trimming: 4 bases; junction bases outside the gene matches: 3. As DNA, the CDR3 is TGTGCCAGCAGCTTAGAGGGGACTAGCGGATACGAGCAGTACTTC. Translating it yields CASSLEGTSGYEQYF.

The V and J genes are TRBV7-3 and TRBJ2-6, with 8 bases lining up with TRBD1. The CDR3 spans 16 residues. Trimming removed 4 bases from V and 2 bases from J; junction bases left unmatched: 4. The germline V gene encodes CDR1 SGHTA and CDR2 FQGTGA. CDR3 nucleotides: TGTGCCAGCAGCTCGGACAGGGCCGCTGGGGCCAACGTCCTGACTTTC. This encodes CASSSDRAAGANVLTF.

This sequence joins TRBV13 and TRBJ2-7; D is unclear. V dropped 5 bases and J dropped 6 bases, with 11 bases sitting between them. CDR1 PRHDT and CDR2 FYEKMQ come from the germline V gene (reference sequence). The CDR3 length is 12 residues. The DNA for the CDR3 is TGTGCCAGCAGCCGCTGGCAGGCCGAGCAGTACTTC. Residues: CASSRWQAEQYF.

The chain links TRBV7-3 to TRBJ1-2, with unresolved D. CDR1 SGHTA and CDR2 FQGTGA come from the germline V gene. The ends were cut back, 1 base at V and 8 bases at J, with 26 bases in the middle. The length of the CDR3 is 18 residues. The CDR3 protein is CASSLKSRVPLVLRGYTF. CDR3 sequence (DNA): TGTGCCAGCAGCTTAAAATCTCGGGTCCCCCTTGTGCTACGGGGCTACACCTTC.